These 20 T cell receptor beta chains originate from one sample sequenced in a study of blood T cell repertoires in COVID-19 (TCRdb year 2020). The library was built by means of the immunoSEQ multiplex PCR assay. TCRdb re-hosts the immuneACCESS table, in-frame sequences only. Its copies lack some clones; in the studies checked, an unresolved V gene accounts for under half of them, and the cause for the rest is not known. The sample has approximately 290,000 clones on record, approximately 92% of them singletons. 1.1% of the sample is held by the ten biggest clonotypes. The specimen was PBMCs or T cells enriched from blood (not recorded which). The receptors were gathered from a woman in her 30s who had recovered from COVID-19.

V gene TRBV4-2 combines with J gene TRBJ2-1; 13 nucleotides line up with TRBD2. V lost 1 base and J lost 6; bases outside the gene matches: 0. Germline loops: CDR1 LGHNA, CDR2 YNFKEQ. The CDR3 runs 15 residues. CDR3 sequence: CASSQGTSGSNEQFF. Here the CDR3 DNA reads TGTGCCAGCAGCCAAGGGACTAGCGGGAGCAATGAGCAGTTCTTC.

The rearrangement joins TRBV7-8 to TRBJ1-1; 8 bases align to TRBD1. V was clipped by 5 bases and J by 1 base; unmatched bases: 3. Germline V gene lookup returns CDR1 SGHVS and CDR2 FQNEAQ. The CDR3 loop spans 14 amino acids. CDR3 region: CASSQDRANTEAFF. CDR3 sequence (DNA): TGTGCCAGCAGCCAGGACAGGGCGAACACTGAAGCTTTCTTT.

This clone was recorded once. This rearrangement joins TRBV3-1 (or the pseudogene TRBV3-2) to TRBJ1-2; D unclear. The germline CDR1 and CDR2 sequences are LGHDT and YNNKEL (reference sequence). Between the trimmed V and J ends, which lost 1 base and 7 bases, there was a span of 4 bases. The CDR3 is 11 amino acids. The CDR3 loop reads CASSQAGGYTF. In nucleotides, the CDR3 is TGTGCCAGCAGCCAAGCGGGTGGCTACACCTTC.

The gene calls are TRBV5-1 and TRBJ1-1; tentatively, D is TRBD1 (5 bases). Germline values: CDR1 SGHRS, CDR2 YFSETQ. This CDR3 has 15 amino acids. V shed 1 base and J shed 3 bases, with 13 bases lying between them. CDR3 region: CASSLWIGADTEAFF. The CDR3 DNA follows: TGCGCCAGCAGCTTGTGGATAGGGGCCGACACTGAAGCTTTCTTT.

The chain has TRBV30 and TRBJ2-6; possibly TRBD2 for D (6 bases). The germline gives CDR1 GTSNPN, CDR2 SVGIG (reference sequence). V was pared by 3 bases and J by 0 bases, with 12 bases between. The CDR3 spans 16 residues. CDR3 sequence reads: CAWSLNGGSGANVLTF. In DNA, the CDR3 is TGTGCCTGGAGCCTCAACGGGGGCTCTGGGGCCAACGTCCTGACTTTC.

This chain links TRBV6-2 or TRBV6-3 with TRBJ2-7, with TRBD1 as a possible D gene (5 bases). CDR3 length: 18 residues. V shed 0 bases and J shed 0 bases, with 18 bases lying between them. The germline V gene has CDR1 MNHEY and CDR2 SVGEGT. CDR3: CASSYSIAGFSSSYEQYF. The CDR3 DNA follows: TGTGCCAGCAGTTACTCGATTGCAGGGTTTTCGAGCTCCTACGAGCAGTACTTC.

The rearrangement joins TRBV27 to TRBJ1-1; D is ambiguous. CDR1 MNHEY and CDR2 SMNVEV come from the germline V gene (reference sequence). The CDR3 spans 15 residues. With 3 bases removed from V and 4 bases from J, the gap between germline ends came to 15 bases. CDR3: CASSLRARSLTEAFF. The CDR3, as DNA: TGTGCCAGCAGTTTGAGGGCACGGAGTCTCACTGAAGCTTTCTTT.

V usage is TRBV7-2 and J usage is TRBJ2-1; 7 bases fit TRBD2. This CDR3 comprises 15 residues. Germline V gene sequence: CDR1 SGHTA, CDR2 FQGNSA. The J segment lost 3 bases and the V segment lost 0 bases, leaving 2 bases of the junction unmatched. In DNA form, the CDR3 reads TGTGCCAGCAGCTTAGCGGGAGGGAACTACAATGAGCAGTTCTTC. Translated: CASSLAGGNYNEQFF.

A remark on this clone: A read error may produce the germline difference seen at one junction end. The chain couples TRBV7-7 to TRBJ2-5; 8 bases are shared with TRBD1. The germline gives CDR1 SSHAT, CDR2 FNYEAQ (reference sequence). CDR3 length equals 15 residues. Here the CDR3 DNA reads TGTGCTAGCAGCTCGGCGACAGGGGTCGGAGAGACCCAGTACTTC. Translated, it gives CASSSATGVGETQYF.

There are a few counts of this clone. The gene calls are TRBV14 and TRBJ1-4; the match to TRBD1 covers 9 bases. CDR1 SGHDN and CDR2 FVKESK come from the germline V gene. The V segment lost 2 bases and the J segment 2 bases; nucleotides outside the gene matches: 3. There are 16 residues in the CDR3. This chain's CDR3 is CASSQPGTGTNEKLFF. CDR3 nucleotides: TGTGCCAGCAGCCAACCAGGGACAGGGACTAATGAAAAACTGTTTTTT.

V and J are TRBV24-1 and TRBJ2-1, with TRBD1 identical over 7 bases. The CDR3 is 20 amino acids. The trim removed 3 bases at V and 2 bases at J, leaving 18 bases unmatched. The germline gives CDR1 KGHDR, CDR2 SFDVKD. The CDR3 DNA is TGTGCCACCAGTGATGGCCGGACAGTAGGGCCTCAGGGGGCCTACAATGAGCAGTTCTTC. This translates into CATSDGRTVGPQGAYNEQFF.

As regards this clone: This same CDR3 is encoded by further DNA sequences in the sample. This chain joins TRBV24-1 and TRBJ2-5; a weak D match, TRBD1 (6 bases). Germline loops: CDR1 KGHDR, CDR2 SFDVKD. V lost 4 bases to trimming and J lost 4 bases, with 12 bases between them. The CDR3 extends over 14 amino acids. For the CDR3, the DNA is TGTGCCACCAGTGACCCGACAGGTGGAGAGACCCAGTACTTC. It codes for CATSDPTGGETQYF.

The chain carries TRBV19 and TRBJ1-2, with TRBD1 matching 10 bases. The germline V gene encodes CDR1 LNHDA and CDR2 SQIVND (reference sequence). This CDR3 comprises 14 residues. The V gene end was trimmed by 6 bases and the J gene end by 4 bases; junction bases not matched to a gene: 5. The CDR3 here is CASRMTGGGYGYTF. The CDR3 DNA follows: TGTGCCAGTAGGATGACAGGGGGCGGCTATGGCTACACCTTC.

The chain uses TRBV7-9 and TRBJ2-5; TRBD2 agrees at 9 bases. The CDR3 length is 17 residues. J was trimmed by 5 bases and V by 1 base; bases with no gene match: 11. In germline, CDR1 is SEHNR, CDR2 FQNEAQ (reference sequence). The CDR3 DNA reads TGTGCCAGCAGCTTAGGATCGGGCGGGAGGGCCACGGAGACCCAGTACTTC. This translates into CASSLGSGGRATETQYF.

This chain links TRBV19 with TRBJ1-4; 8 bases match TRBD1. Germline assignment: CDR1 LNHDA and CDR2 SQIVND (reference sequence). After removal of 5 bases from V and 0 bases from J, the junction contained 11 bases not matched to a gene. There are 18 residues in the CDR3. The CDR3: CASSPRTGWEATNEKLFF. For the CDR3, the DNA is TGTGCCAGTAGTCCAAGGACAGGGTGGGAGGCAACTAATGAAAAACTGTTTTTT. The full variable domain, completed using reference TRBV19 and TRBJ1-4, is DGGITQSPKYLFRKEGQNVTLSCEQNLNHDAMYWYRQDPGQGLRLIYYSQIVNDFQKGDIAEGYSVSREKKESFPLTVTSAQKNPTAFYLCASSPRTGWEATNEKLFFGSGTQLSVL.

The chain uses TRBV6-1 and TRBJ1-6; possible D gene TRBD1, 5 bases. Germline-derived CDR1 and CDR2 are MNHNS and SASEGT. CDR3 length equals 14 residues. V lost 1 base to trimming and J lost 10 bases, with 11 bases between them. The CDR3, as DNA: TGTGCCAGCAGTGAAGTCGGGGGAGGATCACCCCTCCACTTT. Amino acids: CASSEVGGGSPLHF.

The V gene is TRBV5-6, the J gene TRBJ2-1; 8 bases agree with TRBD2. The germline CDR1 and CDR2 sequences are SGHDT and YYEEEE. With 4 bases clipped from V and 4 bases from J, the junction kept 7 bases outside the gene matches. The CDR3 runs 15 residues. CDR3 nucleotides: TGTGCCAGCAGCGGGTCCGGGACTAGTTACAATGAGCAGTTCTTC. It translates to CASSGSGTSYNEQFF.

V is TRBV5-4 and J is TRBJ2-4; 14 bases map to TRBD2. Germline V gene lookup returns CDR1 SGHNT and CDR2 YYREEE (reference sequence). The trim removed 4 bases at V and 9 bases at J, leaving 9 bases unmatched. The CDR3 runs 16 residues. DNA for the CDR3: TGTGCCAGCAGCGGCGGACTAGCGGGAGGAGGAGGCATTCAGTACTTC. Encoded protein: CASSGGLAGGGGIQYF.

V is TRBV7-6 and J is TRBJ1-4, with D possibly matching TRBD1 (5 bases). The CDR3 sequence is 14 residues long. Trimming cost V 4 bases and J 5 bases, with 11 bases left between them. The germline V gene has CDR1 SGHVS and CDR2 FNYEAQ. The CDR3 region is CASSYTGVNEKLFF. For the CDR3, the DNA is TGTGCCAGCAGCTACACAGGAGTAAATGAAAAACTGTTTTTT.

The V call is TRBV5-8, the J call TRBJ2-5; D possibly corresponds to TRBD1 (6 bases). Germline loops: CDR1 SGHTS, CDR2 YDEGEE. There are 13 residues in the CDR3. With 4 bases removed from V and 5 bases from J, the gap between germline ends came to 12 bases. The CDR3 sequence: CASSRGQRETQYF. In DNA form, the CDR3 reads TGTGCCAGCAGCCGCGGACAGCGGGAGACCCAGTACTTC.